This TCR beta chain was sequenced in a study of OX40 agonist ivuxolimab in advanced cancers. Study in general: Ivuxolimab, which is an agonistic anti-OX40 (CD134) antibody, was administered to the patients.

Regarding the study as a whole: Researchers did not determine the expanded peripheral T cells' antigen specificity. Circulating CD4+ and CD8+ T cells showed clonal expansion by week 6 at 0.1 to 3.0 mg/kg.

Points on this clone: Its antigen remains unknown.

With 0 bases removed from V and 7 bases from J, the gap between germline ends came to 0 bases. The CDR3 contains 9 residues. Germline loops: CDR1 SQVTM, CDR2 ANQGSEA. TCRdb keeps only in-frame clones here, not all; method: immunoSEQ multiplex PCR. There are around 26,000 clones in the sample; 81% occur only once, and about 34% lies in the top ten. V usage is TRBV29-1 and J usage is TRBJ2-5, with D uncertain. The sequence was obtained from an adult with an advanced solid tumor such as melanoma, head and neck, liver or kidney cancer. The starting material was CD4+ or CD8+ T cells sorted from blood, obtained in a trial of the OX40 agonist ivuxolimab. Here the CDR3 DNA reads TGCAGCGTTGAAGAGACCCAGTACTTC. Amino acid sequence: CSVEETQYF.